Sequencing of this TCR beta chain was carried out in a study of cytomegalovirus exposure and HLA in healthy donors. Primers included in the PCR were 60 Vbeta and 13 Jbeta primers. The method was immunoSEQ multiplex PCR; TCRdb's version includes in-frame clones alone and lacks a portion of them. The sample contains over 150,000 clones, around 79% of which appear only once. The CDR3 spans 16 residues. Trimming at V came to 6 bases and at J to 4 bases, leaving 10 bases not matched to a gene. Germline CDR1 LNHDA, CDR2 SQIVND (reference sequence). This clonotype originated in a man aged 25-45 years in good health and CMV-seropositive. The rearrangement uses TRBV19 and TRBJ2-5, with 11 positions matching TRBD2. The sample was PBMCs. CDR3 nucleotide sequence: TGTGCCAGTAGCCCGGGAGAGCTAGCGGGAGGAGAGACCCAGTACTTC. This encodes CASSPGELAGGETQYF.